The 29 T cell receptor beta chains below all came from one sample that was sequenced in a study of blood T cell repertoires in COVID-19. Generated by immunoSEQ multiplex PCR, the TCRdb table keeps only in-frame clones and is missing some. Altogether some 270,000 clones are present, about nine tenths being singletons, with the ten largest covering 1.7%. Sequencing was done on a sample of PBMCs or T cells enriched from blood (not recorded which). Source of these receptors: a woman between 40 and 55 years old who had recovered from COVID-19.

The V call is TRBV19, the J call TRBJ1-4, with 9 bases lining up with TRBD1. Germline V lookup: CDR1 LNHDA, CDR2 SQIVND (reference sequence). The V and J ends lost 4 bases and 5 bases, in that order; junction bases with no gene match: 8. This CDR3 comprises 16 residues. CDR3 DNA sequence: TGTGCCAGTAGTAAACCCTCCGGGACAGGGAATGAAAAACTGTTTTTT. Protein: CASSKPSGTGNEKLFF.

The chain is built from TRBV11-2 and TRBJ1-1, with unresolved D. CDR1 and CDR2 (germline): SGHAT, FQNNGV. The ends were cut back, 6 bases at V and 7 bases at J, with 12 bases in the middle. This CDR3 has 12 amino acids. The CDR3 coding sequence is TGTGCCAGCAGACGACCCGGGGATGAAGCTTTCTTT. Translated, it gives CASRRPGDEAFF.

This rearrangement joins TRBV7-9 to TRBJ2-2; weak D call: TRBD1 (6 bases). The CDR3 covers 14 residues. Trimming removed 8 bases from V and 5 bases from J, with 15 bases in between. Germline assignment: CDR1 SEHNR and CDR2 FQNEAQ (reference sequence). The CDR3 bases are TGTGCCAGCCAGGGGTTTCGGGGTACCGGGGAGCTGTTTTTT. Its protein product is CASQGFRGTGELFF. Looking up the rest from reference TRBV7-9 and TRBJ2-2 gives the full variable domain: DTGVSQNPRHKITKRGQNVTFRCDPISEHNRLYWYRQTLGQGPEFLTYFQNEAQLEKSRLLSDRFSAERPKGSFSTLEIQRTEQGDSAMYLCASQGFRGTGELFFGEGSRLTVL.

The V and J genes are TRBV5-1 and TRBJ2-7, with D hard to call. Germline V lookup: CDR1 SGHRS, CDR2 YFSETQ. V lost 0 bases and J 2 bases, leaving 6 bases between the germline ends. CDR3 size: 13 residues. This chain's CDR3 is CASSLEATYEQYF. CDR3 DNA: TGCGCCAGCAGCTTGGAAGCTACCTACGAGCAGTACTTC.

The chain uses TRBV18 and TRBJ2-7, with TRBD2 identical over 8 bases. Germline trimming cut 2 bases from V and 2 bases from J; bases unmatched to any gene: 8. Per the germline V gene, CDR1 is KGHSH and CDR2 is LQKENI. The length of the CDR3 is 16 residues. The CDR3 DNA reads TGTGCCAGCTCACCATATCTAAGCGGGGGCCCCTACGAGCAGTACTTC. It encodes CASSPYLSGGPYEQYF.

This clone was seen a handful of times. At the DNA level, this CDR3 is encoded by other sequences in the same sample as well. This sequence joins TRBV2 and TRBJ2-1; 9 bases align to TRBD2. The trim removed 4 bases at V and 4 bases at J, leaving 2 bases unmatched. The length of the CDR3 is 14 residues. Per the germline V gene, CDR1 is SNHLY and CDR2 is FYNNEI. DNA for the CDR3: TGTGCCAGCAGTGTCACTAGCGGGTACAATGAGCAGTTCTTC. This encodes CASSVTSGYNEQFF. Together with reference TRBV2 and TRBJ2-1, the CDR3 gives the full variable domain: EPEVTQTPSHQVTQMGQEVILRCVPISNHLYFYWYRQILGQKVEFLVSFYNNEISEKSEIFDDQFSVERPDGSNFTLKIRSTKLEDSAMYFCASSVTSGYNEQFFGPGTRLTVL.

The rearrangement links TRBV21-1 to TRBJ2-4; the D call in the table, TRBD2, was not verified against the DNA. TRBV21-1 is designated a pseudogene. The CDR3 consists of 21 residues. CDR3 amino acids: CASSKGRLRMGGGASKNIQYF. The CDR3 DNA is TGTGCCAGCAGCAAAGGGAGGCTCCGAATGGGAGGAGGGGCGTCCAAAAACATTCAGTACTTC.

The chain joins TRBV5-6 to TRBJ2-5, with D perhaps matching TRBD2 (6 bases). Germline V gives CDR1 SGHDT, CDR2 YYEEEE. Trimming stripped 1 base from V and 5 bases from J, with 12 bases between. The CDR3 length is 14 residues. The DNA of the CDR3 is TGTGCCAGCAGCTTGCTGGGGACTGGGGAGACCCAGTACTTC. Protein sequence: CASSLLGTGETQYF.

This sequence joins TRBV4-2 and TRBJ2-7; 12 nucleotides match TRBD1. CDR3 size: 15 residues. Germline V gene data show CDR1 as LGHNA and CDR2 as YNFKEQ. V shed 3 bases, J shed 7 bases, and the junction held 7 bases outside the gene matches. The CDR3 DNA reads TGTGCCAGCAGCCATCCGGGACAGGGGGCGCAGGAGCAGTACTTC. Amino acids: CASSHPGQGAQEQYF.

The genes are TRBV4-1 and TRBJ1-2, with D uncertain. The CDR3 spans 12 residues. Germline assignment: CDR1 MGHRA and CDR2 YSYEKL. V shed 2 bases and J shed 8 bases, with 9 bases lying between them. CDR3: CASSQNGGGYTF. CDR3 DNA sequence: TGCGCCAGCAGCCAAAATGGAGGCGGCTACACCTTC.

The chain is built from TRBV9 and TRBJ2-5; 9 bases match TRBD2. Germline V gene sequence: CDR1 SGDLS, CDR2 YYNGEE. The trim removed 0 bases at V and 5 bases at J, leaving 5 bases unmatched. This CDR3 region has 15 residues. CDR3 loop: CASSVEDTSGETQYF. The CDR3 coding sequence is TGTGCCAGCAGCGTAGAGGATACTAGCGGGGAGACCCAGTACTTC.

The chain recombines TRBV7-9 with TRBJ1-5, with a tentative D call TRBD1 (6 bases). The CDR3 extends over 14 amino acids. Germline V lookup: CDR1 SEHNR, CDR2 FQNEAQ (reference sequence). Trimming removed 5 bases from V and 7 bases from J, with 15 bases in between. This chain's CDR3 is CASSLQGNGQPQHF. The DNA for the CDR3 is TGTGCCAGCAGCCTACAGGGAAATGGGCAGCCCCAGCATTTT.

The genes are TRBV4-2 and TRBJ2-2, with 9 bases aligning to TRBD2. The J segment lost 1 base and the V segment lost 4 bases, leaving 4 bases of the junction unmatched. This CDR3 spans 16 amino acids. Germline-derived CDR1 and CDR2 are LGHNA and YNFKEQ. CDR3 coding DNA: TGTGCCAGCAGCCTCCTAGCGGGGCTGAACACCGGGGAGCTGTTTTTT. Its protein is CASSLLAGLNTGELFF.

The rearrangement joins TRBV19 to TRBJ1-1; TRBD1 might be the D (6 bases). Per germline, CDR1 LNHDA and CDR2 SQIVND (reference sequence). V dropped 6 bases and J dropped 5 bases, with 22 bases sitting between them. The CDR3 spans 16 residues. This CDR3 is CASRPWGTAQGTEAFF. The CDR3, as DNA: TGTGCCAGTAGGCCCTGGGGGACGGCTCAGGGGACTGAAGCTTTCTTT.

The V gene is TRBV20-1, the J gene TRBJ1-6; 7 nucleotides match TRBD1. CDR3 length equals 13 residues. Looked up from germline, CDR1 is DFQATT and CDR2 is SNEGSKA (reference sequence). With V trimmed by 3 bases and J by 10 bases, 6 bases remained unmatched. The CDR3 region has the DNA TGCAGTGCTAGTAGCCAGGGGGTGTCACCCCTCCACTTT. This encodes CSASSQGVSPLHF.

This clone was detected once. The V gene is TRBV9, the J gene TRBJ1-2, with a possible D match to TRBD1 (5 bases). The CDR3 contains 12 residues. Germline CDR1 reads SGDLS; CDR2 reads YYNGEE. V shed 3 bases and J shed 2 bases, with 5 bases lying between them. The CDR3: CASSAGNYGYTF. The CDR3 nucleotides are TGTGCCAGCAGCGCAGGGAACTATGGCTACACCTTC.

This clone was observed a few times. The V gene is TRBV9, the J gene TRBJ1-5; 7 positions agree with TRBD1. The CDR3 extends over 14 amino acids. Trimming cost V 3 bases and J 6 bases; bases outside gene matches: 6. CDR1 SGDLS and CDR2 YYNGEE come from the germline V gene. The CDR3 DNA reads TGTGCCAGCAGCGCCGACAGGGTCGGTCAGCCCCAGCATTTT. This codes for CASSADRVGQPQHF.

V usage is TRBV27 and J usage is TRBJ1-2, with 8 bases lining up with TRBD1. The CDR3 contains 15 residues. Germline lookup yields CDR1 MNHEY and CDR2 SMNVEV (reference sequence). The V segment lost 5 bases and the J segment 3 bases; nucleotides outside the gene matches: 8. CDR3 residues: CASSLRTGRDYGYTF. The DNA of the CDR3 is TGTGCCAGCAGTCTACGGACAGGGCGGGACTATGGCTACACCTTC.

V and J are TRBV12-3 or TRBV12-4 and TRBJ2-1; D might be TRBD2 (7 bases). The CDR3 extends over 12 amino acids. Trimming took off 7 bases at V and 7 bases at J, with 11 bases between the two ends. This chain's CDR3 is CASTRGGNEQFF. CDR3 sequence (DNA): TGTGCCAGCACCAGGGGAGGGAATGAGCAGTTCTTC.

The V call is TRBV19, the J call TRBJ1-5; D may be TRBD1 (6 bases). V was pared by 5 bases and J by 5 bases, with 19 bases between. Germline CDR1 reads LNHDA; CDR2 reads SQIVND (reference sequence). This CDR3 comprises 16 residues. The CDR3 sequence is CASSPDSRGGDQPQHF. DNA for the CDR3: TGTGCCAGTAGTCCAGACTCAAGAGGGGGGGATCAGCCCCAGCATTTT. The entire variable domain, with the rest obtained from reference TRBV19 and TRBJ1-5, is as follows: DGGITQSPKYLFRKEGQNVTLSCEQNLNHDAMYWYRQDPGQGLRLIYYSQIVNDFQKGDIAEGYSVSREKKESFPLTVTSAQKNPTAFYLCASSPDSRGGDQPQHFGDGTRLSIL.

The CDR3 protein is CSAGGQGLTQYF. CDR3 nucleotides: TGCAGTGCTGGTGGTCAGGGACTCACCCAGTACTTC. This chain uses TRBV20-1 with TRBJ2-5, with D possibly matching TRBD2 (6 bases). Trimming stripped 5 bases from V and 8 bases from J, with 15 bases between. The CDR3 is 12 residues long. Germline V CDR1 and CDR2: DFQATT, SNEGSKA (reference sequence).

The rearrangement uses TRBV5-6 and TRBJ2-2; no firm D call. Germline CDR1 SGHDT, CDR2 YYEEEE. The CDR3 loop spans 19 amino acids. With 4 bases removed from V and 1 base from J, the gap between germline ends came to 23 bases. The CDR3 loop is CASSPFNPFEQMNTGELFF. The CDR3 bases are TGTGCCAGCAGCCCTTTCAACCCTTTCGAACAAATGAACACCGGGGAGCTGTTTTTT.

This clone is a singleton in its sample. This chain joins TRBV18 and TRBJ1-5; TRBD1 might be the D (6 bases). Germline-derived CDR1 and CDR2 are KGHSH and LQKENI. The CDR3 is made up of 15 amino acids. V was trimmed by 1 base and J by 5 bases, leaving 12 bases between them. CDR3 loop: CASSPQGGDYQPQHF. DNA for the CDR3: TGTGCCAGCTCACCACAGGGGGGGGATTATCAGCCCCAGCATTTT.

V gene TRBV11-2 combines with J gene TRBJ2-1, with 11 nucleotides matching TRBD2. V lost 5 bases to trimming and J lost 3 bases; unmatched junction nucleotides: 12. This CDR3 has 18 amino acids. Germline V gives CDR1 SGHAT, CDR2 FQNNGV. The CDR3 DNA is TGTGCCAGCAGCCAGAATCGTGGCGGGACTAGCGGCTACAATGAGCAGTTCTTC. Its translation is CASSQNRGGTSGYNEQFF.

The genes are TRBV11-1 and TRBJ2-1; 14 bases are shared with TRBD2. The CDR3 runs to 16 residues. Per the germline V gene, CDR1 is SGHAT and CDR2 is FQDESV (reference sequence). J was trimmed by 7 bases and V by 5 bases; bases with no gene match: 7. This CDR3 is CASSERLAGGSNEQFF. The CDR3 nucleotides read TGTGCCAGCAGCGAGAGACTAGCGGGAGGGAGTAATGAGCAGTTCTTC.

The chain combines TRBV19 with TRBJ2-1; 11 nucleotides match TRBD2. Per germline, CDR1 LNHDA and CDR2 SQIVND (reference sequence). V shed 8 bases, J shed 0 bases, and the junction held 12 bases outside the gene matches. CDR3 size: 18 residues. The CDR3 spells CASGRLAGGPSSYNEQFF. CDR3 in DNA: TGTGCCAGTGGAAGATTAGCGGGAGGGCCGAGCTCCTACAATGAGCAGTTCTTC.

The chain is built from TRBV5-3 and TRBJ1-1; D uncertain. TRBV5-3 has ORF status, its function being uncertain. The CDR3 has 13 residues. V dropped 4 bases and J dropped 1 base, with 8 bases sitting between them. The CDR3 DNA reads TGTGCCAGAAGCCTTACACCGAACACTGAAGCTTTCTTT. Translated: CARSLTPNTEAFF.

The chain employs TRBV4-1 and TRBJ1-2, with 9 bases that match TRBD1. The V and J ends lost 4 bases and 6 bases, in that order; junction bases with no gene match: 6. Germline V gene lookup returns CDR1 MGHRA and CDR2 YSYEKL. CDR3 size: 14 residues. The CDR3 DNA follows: TGCGCCAGCAGCCTACAGGGGGCGCCCAATGGCTACACCTTC. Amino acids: CASSLQGAPNGYTF.

The CDR3 here is CASSFGLRNTEAFF. The CDR3 region has the DNA TGTGCCAGCAGCTTTGGACTGAGAAACACTGAAGCTTTCTTT. The V and J genes are TRBV7-2 and TRBJ1-1; no definite D call. The CDR3 is 14 residues long. Germline values: CDR1 SGHTA, CDR2 FQGNSA. V shed 3 bases and J shed 2 bases, with 10 bases lying between them.